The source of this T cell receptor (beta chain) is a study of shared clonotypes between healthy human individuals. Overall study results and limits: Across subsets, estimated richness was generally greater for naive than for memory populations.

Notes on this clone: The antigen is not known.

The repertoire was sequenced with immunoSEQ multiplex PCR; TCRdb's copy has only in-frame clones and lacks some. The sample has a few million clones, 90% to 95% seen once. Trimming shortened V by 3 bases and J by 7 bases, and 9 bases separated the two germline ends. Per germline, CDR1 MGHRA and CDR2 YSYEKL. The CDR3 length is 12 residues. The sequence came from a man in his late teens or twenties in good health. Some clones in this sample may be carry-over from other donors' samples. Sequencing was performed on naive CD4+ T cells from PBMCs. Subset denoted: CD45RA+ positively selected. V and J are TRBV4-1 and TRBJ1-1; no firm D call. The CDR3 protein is CASSQETSEAFF. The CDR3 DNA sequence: TGCGCCAGCAGCCAGGAGACAAGTGAAGCTTTCTTT.